In its sample, the clone carrying this T cell receptor beta chain was seen many times. What it binds is not known. The V end was cut by 7 bases, the J end by 2 bases, with 18 bases between. CDR1 and CDR2 from the germline V gene are MDHEN and SYDVKM. The length of the CDR3 is 16 residues. Making the TCR beta libraries involved quantitative 5'-RACE with molecular barcodes. Each CDR3 protein is one row after TCRdb ran MiXCR on the 5' RACE reads. The sample contains about 210,000 distinct CDR3 sequences, 6% to 8% of which appear only once. The data stem from a study of CD8 T cells in ankylosing spondylitis. Findings and limits, study-wide: From matched ankylosing spondylitis synovial fluid, disease-linked clones were reportedly recovered at significantly enriched levels. Characteristic of ankylosing spondylitis blood, it appeared, was a TCR beta motif comprising 7 to 9 highly homologous variants. Disease-associated clones were CD8+ and fairly uncommon in peripheral blood. Some of the motif variants had earlier been found in reactive arthritis patients' fluid and blood.

This receptor was obtained from a male donor with ankylosing spondylitis. This chain links TRBV28 with TRBJ2-1, with D perhaps matching TRBD2 (5 bases). The sample was blood, either unsorted or a sorted T cell fraction (not recorded which). This CDR3 reads CASTPGSGFPYNEQFF. CDR3 in DNA: TGTGCCAGCACTCCGGGGAGCGGTTTCCCCTACAATGAGCAGTTCTTC.